This T cell receptor beta chain was sequenced for a study of blood T cell repertoires in COVID-19. The length of the CDR3 is 14 residues. The germline V gene has CDR1 LNHDA and CDR2 SQIVND (reference sequence). The V end was cut by 6 bases, the J end by 3 bases, with 12 bases between. TCRdb's copy holds only in-frame clones and misses some; the assay was immunoSEQ multiplex PCR. The sample carries 52,000 or so clones, around 80% recorded once. The clonotype was recovered from a human donor in a cohort sampled during active COVID-19. This chain links TRBV19 with TRBJ1-5; D unclear. Material: peripheral blood. The CDR3 sequence is CASSKLGDNQPQHF. In DNA, the CDR3 is TGTGCCAGTAGCAAACTCGGGGACAATCAGCCCCAGCATTTT. The whole variable domain, remainder taken from reference TRBV19 and TRBJ1-5, is DGGITQSPKYLFRKEGQNVTLSCEQNLNHDAMYWYRQDPGQGLRLIYYSQIVNDFQKGDIAEGYSVSREKKESFPLTVTSAQKNPTAFYLCASSKLGDNQPQHFGDGTRLSIL.